Given below is one T cell receptor beta chain in context. This clonotype has only a few counts. It has no known antigen specificity. No base quality values were provided; no much bigger clone lies one nucleotide off. The sample comes from a study of T cells after yellow fever vaccination (dated by TCRdb to the late 2010s). With regard to the full study: The SMART-Seq v4 Ultra Low Input RNA kit was used to prepare libraries from fractions with low cell numbers. To track T-cell clones before and after primary and booster YFV17D yellow fever vaccination, bulk TCR alpha and beta repertoires were sequenced longitudinally. The cohort comprised two healthy male donors, one aged 18 to 29 and one aged 30 to 39 years. Blood samples were taken at several timepoints before and after primary and secondary immunization, and bulk PBMC replicates and cell subsets were isolated. Study-wide conclusions, independent of this receptor: The secondary T-cell response was found to be weaker but faster than the primary response, with a peak reached on day 5 rather than on day 15. Computational filtering was required because FACS-sorted repertoires could contain abundant contaminating clonotypes from the bulk population. Because only two donors were included in the study, the extent to which the findings can be generalized is limited. A small share of clonotypes was detected in both CD4 and CD8 compartments, with the overlap likely arising from convergent recombination. Most clones expanded after primary vaccination were re-detected after the booster (about 96% of CD4 and around 88% of CD8), suggesting broad memory maintenance.

The sample's treatment or condition label is to be understood as: live attenuated yellow fever vaccine strain. A standard Ficoll-Paque protocol was used to isolate PBMCs from peripheral blood. CD4 and CD8 T-cell fractions were isolated with Dynabeads CD4 and CD8 positive selection kits. RNA was extracted with TriZol from bulk PBMCs, CD4 and CD8 fractions, and dextramer-positive and dextramer-negative fractions. For sequencing, an Illumina NovaSeq 6000 was employed. Synthesis of TCR cDNA relied on 5'RACE template switching, a step that introduced a universal primer site along with unique molecular identifiers. cDNA synthesis was primed from both the TCR alpha and TCR beta constant segments. Libraries were amplified in two PCR steps, with sample barcodes and sequencing adapters added in the second step. Libraries were sequenced on Illumina HiSeq 2500 (2x100 bp) or NovaSeq (2x150 bp). As for how the authors treated the data: Reads were demultiplexed and collapsed into UMI consensus sequences with MIGEC, and V(D)J alignment was performed with MiXCR. Using edgeR on replicate PBMC samples, clonotypes were called vaccine-responding if FDR was below 0.01 and the log2 fold change was above 5 up to day 15. Each bulk clonotype received a CD4 or CD8 identity based on whether the sequenced CD4 or CD8 repertoire contained that clonotype at higher abundance. TCRdb reprocessing: public reads trimmed at Q25 with fastp, clones called with MiXCR, in-frame beta chains kept. Rows are combined by CDR3 protein, so each entry shows the most common genes and DNA. TCRdb's processing, not the authors', yielded these V and J calls. Here the sample has about 200,000 distinct CDR3 sequences; 3% to 4% occur a single time. The top ten constitute 2.5% to 3.5% of the sample.

The V end gives up 7 bases and the J end 1 base, leaving 4 bases in the junction not matched to a gene. CDR3 length: 15 amino acids, cysteine to phenylalanine. The read is trimmed to its CDR3 DNA, 45 bases read in frame from base 1. The receptor was isolated from a man in his late teens or twenties who received the YFV17D yellow fever vaccine. Sequences were derived from CD4+ T cells sorted from PBMCs, sampled 10 days after the yellow fever booster vaccination. This sequence uses TRBV12-3 or TRBV12-4 and TRBJ2-3; 11 nucleotides in the junction match TRBD2. The CDR3 is CASTATSGGTDTQYF. DNA sequence: TGTGCCAGCACTGCGACTAGCGGGGGCACAGATACGCAGTATTTT.